Listed here are 21 T cell receptor beta chains from one sample, sequenced in a study of blood T cell repertoires in COVID-19. Profiling relied on immunoSEQ multiplex PCR, and the TCRdb table lists in-frame clones only, not all of them. The sample gives some 230,000 clones, approximately 85% of which show up once; under 8.5% is in the top ten. Sequenced: peripheral blood. These receptors came from an elderly woman with COVID-19, enrolled during active disease.

The J gene is TRBJ2-5, the V gene TRBV6-5; D remains ambiguous. CDR1 and CDR2 (germline): MNHEY, SVGAGI. The germline V and J ends were trimmed by 9 bases and 5 bases, with 10 bases remaining between them. The CDR3 runs 11 residues. The DNA for the CDR3 is TGTGCCAGTAGAATTGCGGAGACCCAGTACTTC. It is translated as CASRIAETQYF.

The V gene is TRBV18, the J gene TRBJ1-1, with D tentatively TRBD1 (6 bases). The germline V gene encodes CDR1 KGHSH and CDR2 LQKENI. The V end lost 6 bases, the J end lost 6 bases, and 20 bases lay between the germline ends. The CDR3 runs 15 residues. In DNA form, the CDR3 reads TGTGCCAGCTCTCCCCTAATTGGGAGGGGGTCTGAAGCTTTCTTT. Its translation: CASSPLIGRGSEAFF.

The CDR3 nucleotides read TGCGCCAGCAGCTTACAGGGGAAGAGCACAGATACGCAGTATTTT. It translates to CASSLQGKSTDTQYF. The genes are TRBV5-1 and TRBJ2-3, with 7 bases lining up with TRBD1. Germline CDR1 reads SGHRS; CDR2 reads YFSETQ. CDR3 size: 15 residues. J lost 0 bases, V lost 2 bases, and 3 bases had no gene match.

The chain recombines TRBV7-2 with TRBJ1-4, with a possible D match to TRBD1 (5 bases). V was trimmed by 1 base and J by 10 bases, leaving 16 bases between them. This CDR3 comprises 15 residues. Germline V gene sequence: CDR1 SGHTA, CDR2 FQGNSA. DNA of the CDR3: TGTGCCAGCAGCTTAGTTGGGGGGACCTTGGGAAAACTGTTTTTT. This sequence encodes CASSLVGGTLGKLFF.

This chain links TRBV19 with TRBJ1-5; 8 positions match TRBD1. This CDR3 region has 16 residues. The V gene end was trimmed by 1 base and the J gene end by 4 bases; junction bases not matched to a gene: 6. Germline loops: CDR1 LNHDA, CDR2 SQIVND (reference sequence). CDR3 coding DNA: TGTGCCAGTAGTATAGTAGACAGGGGACGTAATCAGCCCCAGCATTTT. Residues: CASSIVDRGRNQPQHF.

The gene calls are TRBV5-1 and TRBJ2-5; the match to TRBD2 covers 8 bases. The CDR3 extends over 15 amino acids. Trimming cost V 0 bases and J 5 bases; bases outside gene matches: 6. Per the germline V gene, CDR1 is SGHRS and CDR2 is YFSETQ. The CDR3 loop is CASSLGAGVAETQYF. CDR3 nucleotide sequence: TGCGCCAGCAGCTTGGGAGCGGGGGTCGCGGAGACCCAGTACTTC.

V is TRBV4-1 and J is TRBJ2-2; 16 nucleotides match TRBD2. V was pared by 3 bases and J by 7 bases, with 11 bases of the junction left unmatched. Germline lookup yields CDR1 MGHRA and CDR2 YSYEKL. The CDR3 has 19 residues. The CDR3 DNA sequence: TGCGCCAGCAGCCACCCTCCGGGACTAGCGGGGGGGCAAGGCGGGGAGCTGTTTTTT. Translating it yields CASSHPPGLAGGQGGELFF.

The chain joins TRBV7-9 to TRBJ1-4, with TRBD1 as a possible D gene (5 bases). Germline CDR1 reads SEHNR; CDR2 reads FQNEAQ (reference sequence). This CDR3 is 16 amino acids long. V was clipped by 5 bases and J by 0 bases, with 13 bases between them. DNA of the CDR3: TGTGCCAGCAGCGCCGGCAGGGCTTCAACTAATGAAAAACTGTTTTTT. Translating gives CASSAGRASTNEKLFF.

The chain employs TRBV6-2 or TRBV6-3 and TRBJ1-5; TRBD1 aligns across 7 bases. CDR3 size: 16 residues. Germline values: CDR1 MNHEY, CDR2 SVGEGT. V was clipped by 0 bases and J by 1 base; unmatched bases: 3. CDR3 sequence (DNA): TGTGCCAGCAGTTACTCCCAGGGGGAGAGCAATCAGCCCCAGCATTTT. Residues: CASSYSQGESNQPQHF.

This chain links TRBV7-8 with TRBJ2-1; 12 bases line up with TRBD2. The CDR3 extends over 15 amino acids. V trimming: 5 bases; J trimming: 10 bases; junction bases outside the gene matches: 9. In germline, CDR1 is SGHVS, CDR2 FQNEAQ. The CDR3 DNA sequence: TGTGCCAGCAGCCCAAGGACTAGCGGGGACCGGGAGCAGTTCTTC. Translating gives CASSPRTSGDREQFF.

On this clone: Sequence at one end of the junction differs from germline and may be a read error. The chain has TRBV3-1 (or the pseudogene TRBV3-2) and TRBJ2-7, with 16 positions matching TRBD2. Looked up from germline, CDR1 is LGHDT and CDR2 is YNNKEL (reference sequence). The CDR3 contains 15 residues. CDR3 coding DNA: TGTGCCAGCACCCAATCGGGACTAGCGGGAGGGGAGCAGTACTTC. The encoded protein is CASTQSGLAGGEQYF.

This sequence joins TRBV7-3 and TRBJ1-1; D may be TRBD1 (6 bases). The germline V and J ends were trimmed by 4 bases and 5 bases, with 11 bases remaining between them. There are 13 residues in the CDR3. The germline V gene encodes CDR1 SGHTA and CDR2 FQGTGA. The CDR3 is CASSSDRTTEAFF. CDR3 DNA: TGTGCCAGCAGCTCGGACAGAACAACTGAAGCTTTCTTT.

The rearrangement uses TRBV15 and TRBJ1-3; maybe TRBD1 (5 bases). CDR1 is LNHNV, CDR2 YYDKDF, per germline (reference sequence). V was shortened by 5 bases and J by 0 bases, with 14 bases between the two germline ends. The CDR3 length is 16 residues. Written as DNA, the CDR3 is TGTGCCACCAGCCCGCGAGCAGGGAACTCTGGAAACACCATATATTTT. The encoded protein is CATSPRAGNSGNTIYF.

The chain couples TRBV6-5 to TRBJ2-7, with 11 positions matching TRBD1. V shed 7 bases and J 3 bases; nucleotides not matched to a gene: 8. CDR1 and CDR2 from the germline V gene are MNHEY and SVGAGI. This CDR3 has 15 amino acids. The chain's CDR3 is CASTSPGTGGYEQYF. The CDR3 DNA follows: TGTGCCAGCACCTCCCCCGGGACAGGGGGCTACGAGCAGTACTTC.

This chain uses TRBV18 with TRBJ2-1; 10 bases are shared with TRBD1. The germline V gene encodes CDR1 KGHSH and CDR2 LQKENI. Unmatched junction bases numbered 12, after V lost 1 base and J lost 6 bases. The CDR3 consists of 18 residues. This CDR3 is CASSPRLYRDRGSNEQFF. The DNA for the CDR3 is TGTGCCAGCTCACCACGACTATACCGGGACAGGGGTTCCAATGAGCAGTTCTTC.

This clone is a singleton in its sample. The chain recombines TRBV5-1 with TRBJ1-4, with a possible D match to TRBD1 (5 bases). Trimming cost V 2 bases and J 7 bases, with 9 bases left between them. This CDR3 contains 13 residues. CDR1 SGHRS and CDR2 YFSETQ come from the germline V gene. This chain's CDR3 is CASSLQTAEKLFF. DNA for the CDR3: TGCGCCAGCAGCTTACAGACAGCTGAAAAACTGTTTTTT.

The genes are TRBV11-2 and TRBJ2-2, with no clear D. The germline V and J ends were trimmed by 0 bases and 7 bases, with 3 bases remaining between them. The germline V gene encodes CDR1 SGHAT and CDR2 FQNNGV. This CDR3 spans 12 amino acids. The DNA of the CDR3 is TGTGCCAGCAGCTTAGAGAGCGGGGAGCTGTTTTTT. This encodes CASSLESGELFF.

The CDR3 reads CASSDGGYGYTF. CDR3 DNA sequence: TGTGCCAGCAGCGATGGGGGGTATGGCTACACCTTC. The chain joins TRBV2 to TRBJ1-2, with D maybe TRBD1 (5 bases). The CDR3 is 12 residues long. The V end was cut by 6 bases, the J end by 5 bases, with 10 bases between. Germline lookup yields CDR1 SNHLY and CDR2 FYNNEI.

This chain connects TRBV11-2 to TRBJ1-2, with D perhaps matching TRBD1 (5 bases). The germline V gene has CDR1 SGHAT and CDR2 FQNNGV. The CDR3 length is 16 residues. The V end lost 5 bases, the J end lost 0 bases, and 16 bases lay between the germline ends. CDR3 in DNA: TGTGCCAGCAGCGCTACGGGACTCCGGACTAACTATGGCTACACCTTC. Encoded protein: CASSATGLRTNYGYTF.

This clone was seen a few times. The rearrangement links TRBV7-9 to TRBJ1-1; D ambiguous. The ends were cut back, 3 bases at V and 1 base at J, with 9 bases in the middle. The CDR3 covers 14 residues. Germline V gene sequence: CDR1 SEHNR, CDR2 FQNEAQ (reference sequence). The CDR3 protein is CASSFRTSNTEAFF. The CDR3 DNA follows: TGTGCCAGCAGCTTCCGCACTTCGAACACTGAAGCTTTCTTT.

Regarding this clone: Other DNA sequences in the sample encode the same CDR3. V and J are TRBV19 and TRBJ1-1; 7 positions match TRBD1. CDR3 length equals 15 residues. The J segment lost 0 bases and the V segment lost 1 base, leaving 2 bases of the junction unmatched. CDR1 is LNHDA and CDR2 is SQIVND in the germline V gene (reference sequence). The CDR3 here is CASSIGGQLNTEAFF. Written as DNA, the CDR3 is TGTGCCAGTAGTATAGGGGGACAGCTGAACACTGAAGCTTTCTTT.